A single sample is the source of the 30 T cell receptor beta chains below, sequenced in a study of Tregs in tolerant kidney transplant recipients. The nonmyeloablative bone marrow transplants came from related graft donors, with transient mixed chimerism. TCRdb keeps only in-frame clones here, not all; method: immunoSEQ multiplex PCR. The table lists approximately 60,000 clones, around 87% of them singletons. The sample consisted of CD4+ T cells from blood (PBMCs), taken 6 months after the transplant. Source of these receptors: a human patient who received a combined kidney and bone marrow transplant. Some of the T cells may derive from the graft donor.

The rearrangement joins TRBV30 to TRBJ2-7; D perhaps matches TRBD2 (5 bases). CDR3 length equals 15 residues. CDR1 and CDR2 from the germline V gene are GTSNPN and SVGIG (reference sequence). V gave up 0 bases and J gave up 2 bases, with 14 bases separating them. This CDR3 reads CAWSVLEGGPYEQYF. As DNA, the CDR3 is TGTGCCTGGAGTGTATTAGAGGGCGGACCCTACGAGCAGTACTTC.

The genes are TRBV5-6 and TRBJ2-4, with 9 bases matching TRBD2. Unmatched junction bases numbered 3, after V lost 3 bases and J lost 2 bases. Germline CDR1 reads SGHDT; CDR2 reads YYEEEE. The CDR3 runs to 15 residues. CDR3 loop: CASSWRGGSKNIQYF. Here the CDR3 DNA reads TGTGCCAGCAGCTGGCGGGGGGGCTCCAAAAACATTCAGTACTTC.

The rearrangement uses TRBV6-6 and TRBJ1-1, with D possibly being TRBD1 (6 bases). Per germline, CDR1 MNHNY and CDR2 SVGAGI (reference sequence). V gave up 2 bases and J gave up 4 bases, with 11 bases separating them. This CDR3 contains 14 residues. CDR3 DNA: TGTGCCAGCAGTTACATCGGGGGGGCCACTGAAGCTTTCTTT. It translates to CASSYIGGATEAFF.

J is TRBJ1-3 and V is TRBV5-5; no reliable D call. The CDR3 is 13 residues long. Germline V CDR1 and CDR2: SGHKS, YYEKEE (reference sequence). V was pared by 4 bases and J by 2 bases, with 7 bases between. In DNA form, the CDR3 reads TGTGCCAGCAGCGCGAATACTGGAAACACCATATATTTT. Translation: CASSANTGNTIYF.

CDR3 sequence: CASKLQGAPNTGELFF. The CDR3 DNA is TGTGCCAGCAAATTACAGGGGGCGCCGAACACCGGGGAGCTGTTTTTT. The chain has TRBV6-4 and TRBJ2-2; 9 nucleotides match TRBD1. V trimming: 7 bases; J trimming: 0 bases; junction bases outside the gene matches: 6. The CDR3 totals 16 residues. CDR1 and CDR2 (germline): MRHNA, SNTAGT.

In DNA, the CDR3 is TGTGCCAGCAGTTTGACAGGAGTCTCCACAGATACGCAGTATTTT. This gives the protein CASSLTGVSTDTQYF. The chain is built from TRBV6-6 and TRBJ2-3, with D possibly matching TRBD1 (6 bases). Germline loops: CDR1 MNHNY, CDR2 SVGAGI (reference sequence). V lost 4 bases and J 2 bases, leaving 13 bases between the germline ends. The CDR3 extends over 15 amino acids.

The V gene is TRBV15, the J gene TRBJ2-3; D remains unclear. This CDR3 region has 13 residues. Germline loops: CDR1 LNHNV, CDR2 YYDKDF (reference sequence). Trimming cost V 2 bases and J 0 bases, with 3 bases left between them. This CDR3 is CATSRPSTDTQYF. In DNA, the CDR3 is TGTGCCACCAGCAGACCTAGCACAGATACGCAGTATTTT.

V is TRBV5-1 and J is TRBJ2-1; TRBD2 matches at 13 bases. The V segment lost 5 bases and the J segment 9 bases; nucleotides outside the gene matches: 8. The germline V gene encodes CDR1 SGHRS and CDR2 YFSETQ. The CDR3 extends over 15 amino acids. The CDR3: CASSGQLAGGTEQFF. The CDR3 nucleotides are TGCGCCAGCAGTGGGCAACTAGCGGGGGGGACTGAGCAGTTCTTC.

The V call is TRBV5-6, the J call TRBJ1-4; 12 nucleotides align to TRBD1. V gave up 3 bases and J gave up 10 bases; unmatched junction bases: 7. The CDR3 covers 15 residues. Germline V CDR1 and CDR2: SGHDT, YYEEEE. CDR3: CASSSPGQGARKLFF. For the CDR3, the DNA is TGTGCCAGCAGCTCTCCGGGACAGGGGGCAAGAAAACTGTTTTTT.

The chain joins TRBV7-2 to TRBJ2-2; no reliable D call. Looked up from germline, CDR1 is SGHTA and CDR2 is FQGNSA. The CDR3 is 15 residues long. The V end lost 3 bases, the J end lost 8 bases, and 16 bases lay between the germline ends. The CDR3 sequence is CASSFELSRRGELFF. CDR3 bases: TGTGCCAGCAGCTTTGAACTTAGCCGAAGAGGGGAGCTGTTTTTT.

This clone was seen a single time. The CDR3 sequence: CASGNDRLHTF. As DNA, the CDR3 is TGTGCCAGCGGTAACGACAGGTTACACACCTTC. The chain has TRBV5-4 and TRBJ1-2; maybe TRBD1 (6 bases). Germline CDR1 and CDR2: SGHNT and YYREEE (reference sequence). V lost 7 bases and J lost 12, with 16 bases in between. This CDR3 spans 11 amino acids.

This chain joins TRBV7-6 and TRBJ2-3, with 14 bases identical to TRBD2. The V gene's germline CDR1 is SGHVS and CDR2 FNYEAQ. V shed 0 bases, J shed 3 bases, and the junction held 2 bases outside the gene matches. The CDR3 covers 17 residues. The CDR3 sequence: CASSLAGLAGVTDTQYF. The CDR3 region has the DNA TGTGCCAGCAGCTTAGCGGGACTAGCGGGAGTAACAGATACGCAGTATTTT.

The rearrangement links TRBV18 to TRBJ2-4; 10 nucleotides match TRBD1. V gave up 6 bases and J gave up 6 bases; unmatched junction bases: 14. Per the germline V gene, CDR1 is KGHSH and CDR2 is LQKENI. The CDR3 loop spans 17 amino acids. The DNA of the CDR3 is TGTGCCAGCTCGCTTACCGCGGACAGGGGGTTAAGAAACATTCAGTACTTC. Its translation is CASSLTADRGLRNIQYF.

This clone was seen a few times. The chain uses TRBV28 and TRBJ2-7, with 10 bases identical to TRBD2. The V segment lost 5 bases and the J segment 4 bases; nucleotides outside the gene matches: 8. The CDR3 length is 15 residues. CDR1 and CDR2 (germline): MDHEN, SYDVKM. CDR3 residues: CASSPSGSSYYEQYF. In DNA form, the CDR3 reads TGTGCCAGCAGTCCTAGCGGGAGTAGTTATTACGAGCAGTACTTC.

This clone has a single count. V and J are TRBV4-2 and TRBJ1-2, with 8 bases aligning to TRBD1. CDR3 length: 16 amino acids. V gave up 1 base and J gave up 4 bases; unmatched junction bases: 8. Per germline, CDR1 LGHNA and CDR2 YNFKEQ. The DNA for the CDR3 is TGTGCCAGCAGCCAAGGGGCCGGGACAGGCCTCTATGGCTACACCTTC. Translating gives CASSQGAGTGLYGYTF.

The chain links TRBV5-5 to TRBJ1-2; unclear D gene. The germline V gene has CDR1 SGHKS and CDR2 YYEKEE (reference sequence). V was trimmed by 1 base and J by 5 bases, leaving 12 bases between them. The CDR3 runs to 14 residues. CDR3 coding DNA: TGTGCCAGCAGCTTGACGGCAGGTGATTATGGCTACACCTTC. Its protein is CASSLTAGDYGYTF.

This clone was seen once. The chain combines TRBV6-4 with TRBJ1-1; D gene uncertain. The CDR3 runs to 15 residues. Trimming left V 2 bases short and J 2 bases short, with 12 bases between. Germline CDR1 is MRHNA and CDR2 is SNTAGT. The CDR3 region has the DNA TGTGCCAGCAGTGACCCGGGGTGGCCTAACACTGAAGCTTTCTTT. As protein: CASSDPGWPNTEAFF.

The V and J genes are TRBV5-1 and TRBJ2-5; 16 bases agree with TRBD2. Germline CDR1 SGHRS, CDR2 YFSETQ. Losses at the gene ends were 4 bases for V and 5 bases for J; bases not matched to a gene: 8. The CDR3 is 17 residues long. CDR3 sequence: CASSPGLAGGPWETQYF. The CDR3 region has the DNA TGCGCCAGCAGCCCGGGACTAGCGGGAGGGCCGTGGGAGACCCAGTACTTC.

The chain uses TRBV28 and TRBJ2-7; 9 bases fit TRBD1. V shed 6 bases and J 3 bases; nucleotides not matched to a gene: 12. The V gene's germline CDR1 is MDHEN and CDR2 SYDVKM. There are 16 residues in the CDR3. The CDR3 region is CASRTGTGNRFYEQYF. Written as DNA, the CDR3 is TGTGCCAGCAGAACCGGGACAGGGAATAGATTCTACGAGCAGTACTTC. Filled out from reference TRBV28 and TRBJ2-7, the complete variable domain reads DVKVTQSSRYLVKRTGEKVFLECVQDMDHENMFWYRQDPGLGLRLIYFSYDVKMKEKGDIPEGYSVSREKKERFSLILESASTNQTSMYLCASRTGTGNRFYEQYFGPGTRLTVT.

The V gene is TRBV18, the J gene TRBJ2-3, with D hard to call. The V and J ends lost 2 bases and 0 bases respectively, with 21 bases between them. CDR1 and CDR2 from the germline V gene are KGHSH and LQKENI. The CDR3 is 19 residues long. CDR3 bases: TGTGCCAGCTCACCAAAGTTGTCGGTTGCCGCAAGTAGCACAGATACGCAGTATTTT. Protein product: CASSPKLSVAASSTDTQYF.

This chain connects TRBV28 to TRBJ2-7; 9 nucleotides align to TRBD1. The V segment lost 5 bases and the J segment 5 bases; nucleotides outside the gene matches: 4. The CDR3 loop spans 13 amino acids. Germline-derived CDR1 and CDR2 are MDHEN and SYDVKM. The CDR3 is CASSPRTGDEQYF. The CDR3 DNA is TGTGCCAGCAGTCCGCGGACAGGGGACGAGCAGTACTTC.

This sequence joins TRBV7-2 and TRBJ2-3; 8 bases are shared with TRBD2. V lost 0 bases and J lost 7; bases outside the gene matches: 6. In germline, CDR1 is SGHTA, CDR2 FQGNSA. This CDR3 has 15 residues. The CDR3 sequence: CASSLARASGYTQYF. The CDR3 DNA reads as TGTGCCAGCAGCTTAGCGAGGGCTAGCGGGTATACGCAGTATTTT. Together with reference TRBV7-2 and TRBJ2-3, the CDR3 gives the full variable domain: GAGVSQSPSNKVTEKGKDVELRCDPISGHTALYWYRQSLGQGLEFLIYFQGNSAPDKSGLPSDRFSAERTGGSVSTLTIQRTQQEDSAVYLCASSLARASGYTQYFGPGTRLTVL.

The CDR3 DNA reads TGTGCCAGCAGCTCGGGGTCCAAAGAGACCCAGTACTTC. As protein: CASSSGSKETQYF. This sequence joins TRBV11-3 and TRBJ2-5; maybe TRBD2 (5 bases). V was shortened by 4 bases and J by 3 bases, with 9 bases between the two germline ends. The CDR3 is 13 residues long. Germline V gene data show CDR1 as SGHNT and CDR2 as YENEEA.

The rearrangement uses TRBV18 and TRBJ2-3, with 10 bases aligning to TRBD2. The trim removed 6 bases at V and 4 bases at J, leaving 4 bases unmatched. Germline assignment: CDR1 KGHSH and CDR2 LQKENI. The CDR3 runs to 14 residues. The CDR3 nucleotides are TGTGCCAGCTCTGGAGCGGGAGGGTCAGATACGCAGTATTTT. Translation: CASSGAGGSDTQYF.

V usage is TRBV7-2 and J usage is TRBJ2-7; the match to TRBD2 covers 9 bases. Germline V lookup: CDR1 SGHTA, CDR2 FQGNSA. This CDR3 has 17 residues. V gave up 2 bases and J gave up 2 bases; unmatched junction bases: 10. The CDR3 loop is CASSLRGGASGTYEQYF. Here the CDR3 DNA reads TGTGCCAGCAGCTTAAGGGGGGGGGCTAGCGGGACCTACGAGCAGTACTTC.

CDR3: CASSVAGVTVQETQYF. Written as DNA, the CDR3 is TGTGCCAGCAGCGTAGCAGGGGTGACGGTTCAAGAGACCCAGTACTTC. The chain couples TRBV9 to TRBJ2-5; maybe TRBD1 (6 bases). This CDR3 region has 16 residues. Trimming left V 0 bases short and J 2 bases short, with 14 bases between. Germline CDR1 reads SGDLS; CDR2 reads YYNGEE. The whole variable domain, filled in from reference TRBV9 and TRBJ2-5, reads DSGVTQTPKHLITATGQRVTLRCSPRSGDLSVYWYQQSLDQGLQFLIQYYNGEERAKGNILERFSAQQFPDLHSELNLSSLELGDSALYFCASSVAGVTVQETQYFGPGTRLLVL.

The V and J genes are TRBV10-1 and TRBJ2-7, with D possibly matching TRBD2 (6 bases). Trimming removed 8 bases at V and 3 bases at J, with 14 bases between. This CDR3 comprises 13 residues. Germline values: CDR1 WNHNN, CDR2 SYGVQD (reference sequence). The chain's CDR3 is CASPGREHYEQYF. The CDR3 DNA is TGCGCCAGCCCGGGGCGGGAACACTACGAGCAGTACTTC.

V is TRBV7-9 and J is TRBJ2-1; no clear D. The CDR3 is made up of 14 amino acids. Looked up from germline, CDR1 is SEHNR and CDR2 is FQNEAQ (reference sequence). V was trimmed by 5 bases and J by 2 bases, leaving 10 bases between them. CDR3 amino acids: CASSNLVTYNEQFF. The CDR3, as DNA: TGTGCCAGCAGCAACCTAGTGACCTACAATGAGCAGTTCTTC.

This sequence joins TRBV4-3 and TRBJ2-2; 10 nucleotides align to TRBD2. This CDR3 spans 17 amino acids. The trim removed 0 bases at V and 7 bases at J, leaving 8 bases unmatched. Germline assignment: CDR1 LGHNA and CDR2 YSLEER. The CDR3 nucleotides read TGCGCCAGCAGCCAAGACCCGGGACTAGCGTCGGGCGGGGAGCTGTTTTTT. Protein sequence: CASSQDPGLASGGELFF.

CDR3 protein: CASSPRQAYTEAFF. CDR3 DNA sequence: TGTGCCAGCAGCCCCCGCCAGGCTTACACTGAAGCTTTCTTT. The rearrangement links TRBV7-9 to TRBJ1-1, with D hard to call. Trimming shortened V by 5 bases and J by 3 bases, and 13 bases separated the two germline ends. This CDR3 contains 14 residues. Germline CDR1 is SEHNR and CDR2 is FQNEAQ (reference sequence).